The 11 T cell receptor beta chains below all came from one sample that was sequenced in a study of blood T cell repertoires in COVID-19. Profiled with immunoSEQ multiplex PCR; TCRdb holds only in-frame clones, not every one. The data hold approximately 200,000 clones, with under 90% observed a single time. Sequenced: peripheral blood. These receptors all stem from a woman older than 75 with COVID-19, enrolled during active disease.

The chain couples TRBV6-5 to TRBJ1-6; 9 bases fit TRBD1. This CDR3 spans 15 amino acids. J was trimmed by 8 bases and V by 2 bases; bases with no gene match: 4. Germline V gives CDR1 MNHEY, CDR2 SVGAGI. The DNA of the CDR3 is TGTGCCAGCAGTTACCAGGACAGGGGAGATTCACCCCTCCACTTT. As protein: CASSYQDRGDSPLHF.

J is TRBJ2-2 and V is TRBV4-1; D remains ambiguous. The germline CDR1 and CDR2 sequences are MGHRA and YSYEKL. CDR3 length: 14 residues. Trimming left V 0 bases short and J 5 bases short, with 7 bases between. DNA for the CDR3: TGCGCCAGCAGCCAAGATCAACAGACCGGGGAGCTGTTTTTT. Translation: CASSQDQQTGELFF.

Only a few counts were recorded for this clone. Distinct nucleotide sequences in the sample also encode this CDR3. The J gene is TRBJ1-1, the V gene TRBV27; D is undetermined. Germline lookup yields CDR1 MNHEY and CDR2 SMNVEV (reference sequence). The CDR3 spans 12 residues. V lost 6 bases to trimming and J lost 1 base, with 6 bases between them. This CDR3 reads CASSPGNTEAFF. The CDR3 nucleotides read TGTGCCAGCAGCCCAGGGAACACTGAAGCTTTCTTT.

V gene TRBV19 combines with J gene TRBJ1-5; possible D gene TRBD1, 5 bases. CDR1 is LNHDA, CDR2 SQIVND, per germline (reference sequence). Trimming took off 3 bases at V and 6 bases at J, with 15 bases between the two ends. This CDR3 region has 15 residues. The CDR3 DNA is TGTGCCAGTAGTATTGGAGGGGCCCGACCTCAGCCCCAGCATTTT. Translating gives CASSIGGARPQPQHF.

The rearrangement joins TRBV4-3 to TRBJ1-3; no clear D gene. Trimming removed 0 bases at V and 5 bases at J, with 14 bases between. Germline V CDR1 and CDR2: LGHNA, YSLEER. This CDR3 is 16 amino acids long. This CDR3 is CASSQDDERARNTIYF. Written as DNA, the CDR3 is TGCGCCAGCAGCCAAGATGACGAGCGGGCGAGAAACACCATATATTTT.

V gene TRBV9 combines with J gene TRBJ1-6; D gene ambiguous. CDR1 and CDR2 (germline): SGDLS, YYNGEE. The CDR3 totals 14 residues. Trimming left V 0 bases short and J 11 bases short, with 12 bases between. CDR3 nucleotides: TGTGCCAGCAGCGTAGGAGGCGCGGCAACACCCCTCCACTTT. It translates to CASSVGGAATPLHF.

CDR3 sequence reads: CSVGYGQNGYTF. CDR3 bases: TGCAGCGTTGGGTACGGTCAAAATGGCTACACCTTC. The V and J genes are TRBV29-1 and TRBJ1-2; D call uncertain. The germline gives CDR1 SQVTM, CDR2 ANQGSEA. V gave up 4 bases and J gave up 6 bases, with 12 bases separating them. CDR3 length equals 12 residues.

The chain employs TRBV3-1 (or the pseudogene TRBV3-2) and TRBJ1-5; D not resolved. Germline loops: CDR1 LGHDT, CDR2 YNNKEL (reference sequence). V lost 1 base and J 5 bases, leaving 9 bases between the germline ends. The CDR3 spans 14 residues. CDR3 region: CASSQAVSDQPQHF. The CDR3 nucleotides are TGTGCCAGCAGCCAAGCGGTTTCGGATCAGCCCCAGCATTTT.

V is TRBV3-1 (or the pseudogene TRBV3-2) and J is TRBJ1-1; 7 positions agree with TRBD1. CDR1 is LGHDT and CDR2 is YNNKEL in the germline V gene (reference sequence). This CDR3 region has 16 residues. Unmatched junction bases numbered 12, after V lost 4 bases and J lost 4 bases. This chain's CDR3 is CASSRGGAGWVTEAFF. The CDR3 region has the DNA TGTGCCAGCAGCCGAGGGGGCGCGGGGTGGGTCACTGAAGCTTTCTTT.

This clone was recorded once. The genes are TRBV19 and TRBJ2-6; TRBD2 is a possible D gene (5 bases). The CDR3 runs to 19 residues. Germline CDR1 LNHDA, CDR2 SQIVND (reference sequence). V lost 0 bases, J lost 0 bases, and 15 bases lay in between. The CDR3 sequence: CASSIEGGLPLSGANVLTF. The CDR3 region has the DNA TGTGCCAGTAGTATAGAAGGAGGTCTCCCCCTCTCTGGGGCCAACGTCCTGACTTTC.

This clone showed up just once. The V and J genes are TRBV7-2 and TRBJ2-7; 7 bases match TRBD1. Per the germline V gene, CDR1 is SGHTA and CDR2 is FQGNSA. The CDR3 extends over 14 amino acids. V gave up 4 bases and J gave up 4 bases; unmatched junction bases: 7. The CDR3 nucleotides are TGTGCCAGCAGCTCCGGACAGGTTAGGTACGAGCAGTACTTC. Translating gives CASSSGQVRYEQYF.